A selection of T cell receptor beta chains follows, all from one sample in a study of shared clonotypes between healthy human individuals. TCRdb keeps only in-frame clones here, not all; method: immunoSEQ multiplex PCR. Among around 600,000 clones listed, 98% were seen once. What was sequenced was naive CD8+ T cells sorted from blood. The receptors come from a man aged 25-45 years in good health. Both conserved end residues are part of each CDR3. Each record gives: CDR3 protein, CDR3 DNA, clone size, J gene, CDR3 length, V gene, D gene. D genes are given only for firm matches. The size of a clone is reported for some rows only, either as once, few or many, or as a class for expanded clones.

CASSDSGGRNEKLFF	TGTGCCAGCAGTGACTCGGGGGGGAGAAATGAAAAACTGTTTTTT	-	TRBJ1-4	15	TRBV6-4	-
CASSYGPSQPQHF	TGTGCCAGCAGCTACGGTCCCAGCCAGCCCCAGCATTTT	once	TRBJ1-5	13	TRBV5-6	-
CSASEEQFF	TGCAGTGCTAGCGAGGAGCAGTTCTTC	-	TRBJ2-1	9	TRBV20-1	-
CASSTGQGIPYEQYF	TGTGCCAGCAGTACGGGACAGGGGATCCCCTACGAGCAGTACTTC	-	TRBJ2-7	15	TRBV28	TRBD1
CSAMLENTGELFF	TGCAGCGCTATGCTAGAGAACACCGGGGAGCTGTTTTTT	-	TRBJ2-2	13	TRBV29-1	-
CASSPPGEEYYGYTF	TGTGCCAGCTCGCCCCCAGGGGAGGAGTACTATGGCTACACCTTC	-	TRBJ1-2	15	TRBV18	-
CASSPSGTNYNEQFF	TGTGCCAGCAGCCCGTCCGGGACAAATTACAATGAGCAGTTCTTC	-	TRBJ2-1	15	TRBV7-9	-
CASSFGLTYEQYF	TGTGCCAGCAGTTTTGGGCTAACCTACGAGCAGTACTTC	-	TRBJ2-7	13	TRBV27	-
CASSLYLAGVYEQYF	TGTGCCAGCAGCTTGTACCTAGCGGGAGTTTACGAGCAGTACTTC	-	TRBJ2-7	15	TRBV5-4	TRBD2
CASTPGETQYF	TGTGCCAGCACCCCGGGGGAGACCCAGTACTTC	-	TRBJ2-5	11	TRBV28	-
CASSLAGTGLYEQYF	TGTGCCAGCAGCTTAGCCGGGACAGGCCTCTACGAGCAGTACTTC	-	TRBJ2-7	15	TRBV13	TRBD1
CASSSIRVSGIVDEQFF	TGTGCCAGCAGCTCAATCCGGGTTAGCGGGATTGTGGATGAGCAGTTCTTC	-	TRBJ2-1	17	TRBV7-2	TRBD2
CASSPGLAGGPEQYF	TGTGCCAGCAGTCCGGGACTAGCGGGAGGGCCCGAGCAGTACTTC	-	TRBJ2-7	15	TRBV2	TRBD2
CASSLFRETLTLEQFF	TGTGCCAGCAGCTTGTTTCGGGAGACACTGACATTAGAGCAGTTCTTC	-	TRBJ2-1	16	TRBV5-4	-
CSVGTSGYEQYF	TGCAGCGTTGGTACTAGCGGCTACGAGCAGTACTTC	-	TRBJ2-7	12	TRBV29-1	TRBD2
CASRTGTSRNHGPYNEQFF	TGTGCCAGCAGAACCGGGACTAGCAGGAACCATGGGCCTTACAATGAGCAGTTCTTC	-	TRBJ2-1	19	TRBV7-9	TRBD2
CASSLAGTANTDTQYF	TGTGCCAGCAGCTTAGCCGGGACAGCTAACACAGATACGCAGTATTTT	-	TRBJ2-3	16	TRBV7-9	TRBD1
CASDLTSTDTQYF	TGTGCCAGCGACTTAACTAGCACAGATACGCAGTATTTT	once	TRBJ2-3	13	TRBV2	-
CASARGGTEAFF	TGTGCCAGCGCGCGAGGGGGAACTGAAGCTTTCTTT	-	TRBJ1-1	12	TRBV9	-
CASSPLMLAGSTDTQYF	TGTGCCAGCAGCCCGCTTATGCTAGCGGGAAGCACAGATACGCAGTATTTT	-	TRBJ2-3	17	TRBV7-9	TRBD2
CASSSSSHGKAEAFF	TGTGCCAGCAGCTCCTCCTCACACGGAAAGGCTGAAGCTTTCTTT	-	TRBJ1-1	15	TRBV7-6	-
CASSVQSTRRETQYF	TGTGCCAGCAGCGTCCAAAGCACCCGAAGGGAGACCCAGTACTTC	-	TRBJ2-5	15	TRBV9	-
CATRDSPNQPQHF	TGTGCCACCAGGGACAGTCCAAATCAGCCCCAGCATTTT	-	TRBJ1-5	13	TRBV15	-
CASSSGEQGRLREKLFF	TGTGCCAGCAGCTCCGGTGAACAGGGGCGGCTCAGGGAAAAACTGTTTTTT	-	TRBJ1-4	17	TRBV13	TRBD1
CASREGEQFF	TGTGCCAGCAGGGAAGGTGAGCAGTTCTTC	-	TRBJ2-1	10	TRBV21-1	-
CASSRSPGTGAGANVLTF	TGCGCCAGCAGCCGAAGTCCCGGGACAGGGGCTGGGGCCAACGTCCTGACTTTC	-	TRBJ2-6	18	TRBV4-1	TRBD1